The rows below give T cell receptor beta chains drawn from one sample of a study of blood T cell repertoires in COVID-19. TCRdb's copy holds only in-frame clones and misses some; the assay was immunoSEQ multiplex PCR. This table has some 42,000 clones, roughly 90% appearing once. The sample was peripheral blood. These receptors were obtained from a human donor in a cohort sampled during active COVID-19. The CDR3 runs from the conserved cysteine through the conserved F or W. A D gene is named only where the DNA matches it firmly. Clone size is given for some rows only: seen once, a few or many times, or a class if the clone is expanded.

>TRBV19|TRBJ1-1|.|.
CASGRWNTEAFF
TGTGCCAGTGGCAGGTGGAACACTGAAGCTTTCTTT
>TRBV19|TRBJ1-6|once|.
CASSPESDVRGSPLHF
TGTGCCAGTAGTCCGGAGAGCGACGTCAGGGGCTCACCCCTCCACTTT
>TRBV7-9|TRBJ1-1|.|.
CASSLDRGTEAFF
TGTGCCAGCAGCTTAGATCGGGGTACTGAAGCTTTCTTT
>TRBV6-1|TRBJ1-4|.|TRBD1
CASSENRQGTSEKLFF
TGTGCCAGCAGTGAAAACCGACAGGGGACGTCTGAAAAACTGTTTTTT
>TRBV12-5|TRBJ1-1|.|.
CASGLVLFSSQSTEAFF
TGTGCTAGTGGTTTGGTACTGTTTTCGAGCCAAAGCACTGAAGCTTTCTTT
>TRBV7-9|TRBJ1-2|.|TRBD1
CASSLGSGQGDGYTF
TGTGCCAGCAGCTTGGGGTCCGGACAGGGCGATGGCTACACCTTC
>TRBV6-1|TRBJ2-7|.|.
CASSEGGSGASYEQYF
TGTGCCAGCAGTGAAGGGGGTAGTGGGGCATCCTACGAGCAGTACTTC
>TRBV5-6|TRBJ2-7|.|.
CASRPKDSSYEQYF
TGTGCCAGCCGCCCCAAGGACAGCTCCTACGAGCAGTACTTC
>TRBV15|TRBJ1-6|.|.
CATSSGGGSPLHF
TGTGCCACCAGCAGTGGCGGTGGGTCACCCCTCCACTTT
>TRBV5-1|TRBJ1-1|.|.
CASSYAGETEAFF
TGCGCCAGCAGCTACGCGGGGGAAACTGAAGCTTTCTTT
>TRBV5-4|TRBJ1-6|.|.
CASSFGQGFNSPLHF
TGTGCCAGCAGCTTCGGGCAGGGCTTCAATTCACCCCTCCACTTT
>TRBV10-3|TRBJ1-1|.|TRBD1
CVISLQGANTEAFF
TGTGTCATCAGTTTACAGGGGGCGAATACTGAAGCTTTCTTT
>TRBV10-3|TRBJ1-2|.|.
CAISASDTVNYGYTF
TGTGCCATCAGTGCGTCCGACACAGTAAACTATGGCTACACCTTC
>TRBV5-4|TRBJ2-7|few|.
CASSQDSREQYF
TGTGCCAGCAGTCAGGACAGCCGTGAGCAGTACTTC
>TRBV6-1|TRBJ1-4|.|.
CASSERVVQGLEKLFF
TGTGCCAGCAGTGAAAGGGTGGTACAGGGTCTTGAAAAACTGTTTTTT
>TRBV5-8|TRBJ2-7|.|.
CASSLSGDEQYF
TGTGCCAGCAGCTTATCGGGAGACGAGCAGTACTTC
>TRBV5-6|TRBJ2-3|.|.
CASSRTNTQYF
TGTGCCAGCAGTCGGACAAATACGCAGTATTTT
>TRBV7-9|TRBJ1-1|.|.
CASSPWRVSTEAFF
TGTGCCAGCAGCCCTTGGCGGGTCTCCACTGAAGCTTTCTTT
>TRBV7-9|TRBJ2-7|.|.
CASSYSTESYEQYF
TGTGCCAGCAGCTACTCGACAGAATCCTACGAGCAGTACTTC
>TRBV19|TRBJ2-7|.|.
CASSSRHTYPYEQYF
TGTGCCAGTAGTAGTCGACACACCTACCCCTACGAGCAGTACTTC
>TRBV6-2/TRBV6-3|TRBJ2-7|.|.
CASSRPDYRAESSYEQYF
TGTGCCAGCAGCCGACCAGATTACAGGGCCGAGAGCTCCTACGAGCAGTACTTC
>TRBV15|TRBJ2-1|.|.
CATSRDRSAAYNEQFF
TGTGCCACCAGCAGAGACCGTAGCGCCGCCTACAATGAGCAGTTCTTC
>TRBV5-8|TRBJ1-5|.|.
CASSSYRDTNQPQHF
TGTGCCAGCAGCTCGTACCGGGACACTAATCAGCCCCAGCATTTT
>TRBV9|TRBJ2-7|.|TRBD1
CASSPGTGDEQYF
TGTGCCAGCAGCCCCGGGACAGGGGACGAGCAGTACTTC
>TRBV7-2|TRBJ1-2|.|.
CASSLASLEGLGYTF
TGTGCCAGCAGCTTAGCGTCTTTGGAGGGTCTCGGCTACACCTTC
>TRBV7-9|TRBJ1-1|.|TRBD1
CASSLFTGTGFRDTEAFF
TGTGCCAGCAGCTTATTCACCGGGACAGGGTTTCGGGACACTGAAGCTTTCTTT
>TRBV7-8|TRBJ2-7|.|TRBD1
CASSLETGRNYEQYF
TGTGCCAGCAGCTTGGAGACAGGGAGAAACTACGAGCAGTACTTC
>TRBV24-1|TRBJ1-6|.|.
CATSDGRAGLTSPLHF
TGTGCCACCAGTGACGGCCGTGCTGGGCTTACTTCACCCCTCCACTTT
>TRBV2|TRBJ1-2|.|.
CASSAQLYGYTF
TGTGCCAGCAGTGCACAGCTCTATGGCTACACCTTC
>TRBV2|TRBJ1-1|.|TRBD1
CASSQQGAGEAFF
TGTGCCAGCAGTCAGCAGGGGGCGGGTGAAGCTTTCTTT
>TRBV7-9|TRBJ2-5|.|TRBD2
CASSLDGRGYQETQYF
TGTGCCAGCAGCTTAGACGGGCGGGGGTACCAAGAGACCCAGTACTTC
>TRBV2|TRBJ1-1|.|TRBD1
CANKNRGEYTEAFF
TGTGCCAACAAAAACAGGGGGGAGTACACTGAAGCTTTCTTT
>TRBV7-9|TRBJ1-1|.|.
CASSRSGGSTEAFF
TGTGCCAGCAGCCGTAGTGGAGGTTCCACTGAAGCTTTCTTT